The source of this T cell receptor (beta chain) is a study of blood T cell repertoires in COVID-19 (dated by TCRdb to about 2020). Regarding the research as a whole: Samples covering the acute and convalescent phases of COVID-19 were provided by collaborators in the United States, Italy and Spain. The material from the prospective study consisted of cDNA or gDNA derived from T cells, B-cell-depleted T cells, or PBMCs. The dataset comprised deeply sampled blood TCRbeta repertoires from subjects exposed to, actively infected with, or recovered from COVID-19. The repertoires were released in a freely available public database intended as a resource for research on the immune response to SARS-CoV-2. The samples were drawn from two sources: the first 160 participants of the ongoing ImmuneRACE study, and 1,200 or so subjects contributed by 6 global collaborators. A de-identified subject ID, COVID-19 status, age in years and sex were almost always included in the sample metadata. Where HLA class I and class II types were available, the types were taken from metadata supplied by the sample provider, not from assay-based typing.

Participants in the prospective study were aged roughly 18 to 89 years, lived in under 30 United States geographic areas, and enrolled through a virtual design. In the prospective study, participants were assigned to cohorts based on the clinical history participants reported in a screening survey and a study questionnaire. Recovered participants in ImmuneRACE Cohort 3 were defined as having two consecutive negative NP/OP PCR tests, clearance from a healthcare professional, or resolution of symptoms. Each participant in the prospective study had whole blood, serum and a nasopharyngeal or oropharyngeal swab collected by mobile phlebotomists. Additional blood draws and questionnaires over a roughly two-month period could optionally be provided by prospective study participants. Before DNA extraction, prospective study blood samples were shipped either frozen or at room temperature. This clone was picked up one time. Its antigen has not been determined. No base-level quality is on record; no much larger clone is a single base apart.

TCRbeta CDR3 regions were amplified from genomic DNA using the immunoSEQ Assay, a bias-controlled multiplex PCR. Regarding the original processing steps: The number of nucleated cells in each sample was estimated from the amplification of reference gene primers within the assay. To quantify the absolute abundance of each unique TCRbeta CDR3 rearrangement, sequence reads were collapsed and filtered. For each sample, productive Simpson clonality was calculated as the square root of Simpson's diversity index across productive rearrangements. What TCRdb holds here is the immuneACCESS table cut down to in-frame rearrangements. Part of the clones is not present; checked against another copy, under half of the missing clones reflect an unresolved V gene, and the others are unexplained. Clonal size and the V and J genes are those of that table, whereas D and trimming came from the DNA. The sample table contains about 430,000 clones; only one count was recorded for 85% to 90% of them. Together, the top ten hold 0.95% to 1.2% of the sample.

Broader findings and caveats from the paper: How much clinical and demographic metadata was included differed by source and by participant, and the metadata was provided uncurated.

The sequence derives from a man between 25 and 39 years old who had recovered from COVID-19. Sequencing was carried out using PBMCs or T cells enriched from blood (not recorded which).

The CDR3 amino acid sequence is: CASSSTGTGIYEQYF. The nucleotides read TGTGCCAGCAGTTCAACCGGGACAGGGATATACGAGCAGTACTTC. This chain is built from TRBV28 and TRBJ2-7, and 9 junction bases match TRBD1. From its cysteine to its phenylalanine, the CDR3 spans 15 amino acids. Just CDR3 DNA is preserved here, 45 bases in frame from base 1. CDR1 MDHEN and CDR2 SYDVKM are derived from the germline V gene. Unmatched junction bases come to 8, with V trimmed by 4 bases and J by 4 bases. The entire variable domain, with the stretches around the CDR3 drawn from the reference TRBV28 and TRBJ2-7 proteins, is DVKVTQSSRYLVKRTGEKVFLECVQDMDHENMFWYRQDPGLGLRLIYFSYDVKMKEKGDIPEGYSVSREKKERFSLILESASTNQTSMYLCASSSTGTGIYEQYFGPGTRLTVT.